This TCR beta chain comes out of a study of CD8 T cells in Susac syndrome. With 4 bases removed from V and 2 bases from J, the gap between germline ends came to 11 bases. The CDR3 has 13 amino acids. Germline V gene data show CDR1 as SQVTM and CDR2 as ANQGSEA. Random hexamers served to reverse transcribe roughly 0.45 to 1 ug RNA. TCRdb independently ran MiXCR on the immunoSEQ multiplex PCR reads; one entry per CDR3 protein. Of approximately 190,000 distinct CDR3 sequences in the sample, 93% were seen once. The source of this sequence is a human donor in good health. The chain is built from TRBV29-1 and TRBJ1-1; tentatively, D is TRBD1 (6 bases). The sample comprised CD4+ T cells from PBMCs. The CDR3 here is CSVGGTLNTEAFF. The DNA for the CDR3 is TGCAGCGTTGGTGGGACACTCAACACTGAAGCTTTCTTT.